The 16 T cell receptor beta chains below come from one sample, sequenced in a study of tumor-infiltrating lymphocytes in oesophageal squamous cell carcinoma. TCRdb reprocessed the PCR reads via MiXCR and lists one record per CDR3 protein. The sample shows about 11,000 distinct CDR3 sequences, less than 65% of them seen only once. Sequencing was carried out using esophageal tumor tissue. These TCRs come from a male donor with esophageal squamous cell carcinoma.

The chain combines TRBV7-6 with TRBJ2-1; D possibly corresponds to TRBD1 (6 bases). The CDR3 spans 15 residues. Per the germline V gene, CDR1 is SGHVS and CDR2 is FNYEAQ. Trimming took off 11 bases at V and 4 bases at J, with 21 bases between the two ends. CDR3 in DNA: TGTGCCGGAGGATTAAGGACAGCGAGTTACAATGAGCAGTTCTTC. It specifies CAGGLRTASYNEQFF.

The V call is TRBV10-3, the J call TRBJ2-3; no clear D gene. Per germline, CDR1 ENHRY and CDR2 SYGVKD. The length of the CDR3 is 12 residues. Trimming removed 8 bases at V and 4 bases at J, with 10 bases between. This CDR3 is CAIGPAPDTQYF. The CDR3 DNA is TGTGCCATCGGGCCTGCTCCAGATACGCAGTATTTT.

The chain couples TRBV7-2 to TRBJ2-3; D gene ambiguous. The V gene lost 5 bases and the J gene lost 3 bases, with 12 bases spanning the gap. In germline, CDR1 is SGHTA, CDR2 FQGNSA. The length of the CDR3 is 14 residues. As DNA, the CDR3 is TGTGCCAGCAGCCCCGTAGGCCAGACAGATACGCAGTATTTT. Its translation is CASSPVGQTDTQYF.

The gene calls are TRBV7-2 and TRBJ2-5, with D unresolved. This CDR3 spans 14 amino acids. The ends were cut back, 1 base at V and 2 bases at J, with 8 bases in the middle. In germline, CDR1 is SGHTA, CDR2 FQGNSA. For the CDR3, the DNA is TGTGCCAGCAGCTTAGTCAACTCTCAAGAGACCCAGTACTTC. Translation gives CASSLVNSQETQYF.

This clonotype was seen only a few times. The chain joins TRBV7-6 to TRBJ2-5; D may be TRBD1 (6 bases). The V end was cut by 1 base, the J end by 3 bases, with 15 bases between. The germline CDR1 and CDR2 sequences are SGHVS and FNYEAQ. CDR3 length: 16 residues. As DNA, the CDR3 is TGTGCCAGCAGCTTAGTTAGTCCCAGGGGTAAAGAGACCCAGTACTTC. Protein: CASSLVSPRGKETQYF.

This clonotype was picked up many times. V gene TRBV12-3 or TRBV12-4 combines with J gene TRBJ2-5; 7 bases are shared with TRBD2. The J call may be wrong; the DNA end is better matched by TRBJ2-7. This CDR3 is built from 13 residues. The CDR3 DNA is TGTGCCAGCAGTAAGAATAGCGGGTACGAGCAGTACTTC. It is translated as CASSKNSGYEQYF.

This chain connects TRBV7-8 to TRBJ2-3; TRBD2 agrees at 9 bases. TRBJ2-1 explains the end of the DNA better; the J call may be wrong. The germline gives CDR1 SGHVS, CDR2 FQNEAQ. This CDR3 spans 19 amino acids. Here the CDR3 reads CASSNPHGLAGRRGDEQFF. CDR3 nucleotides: TGTGCCAGCAGCAACCCCCACGGCCTAGCGGGACGGAGAGGGGATGAGCAGTTCTTC.

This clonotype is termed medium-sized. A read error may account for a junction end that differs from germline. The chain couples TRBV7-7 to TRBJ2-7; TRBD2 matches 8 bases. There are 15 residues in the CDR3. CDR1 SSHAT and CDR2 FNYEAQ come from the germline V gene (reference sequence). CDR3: CASSLGVGRAHEQYF. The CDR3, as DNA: TGTGCTAGCAGCTTGGGCGTCGGGAGGGCCCACGAGCAGTACTTC.

The CDR3: CASKGLAGASFNEQFF. Here the CDR3 DNA reads TGTGCCAGCAAAGGACTAGCGGGAGCCTCGTTCAATGAGCAGTTCTTC. The V gene is TRBV6-1, the J gene TRBJ2-1, with 13 bases matching TRBD2. Germline CDR1 reads MNHNS; CDR2 reads SASEGT. The V and J ends lost 7 bases and 6 bases, in that order; junction bases with no gene match: 9. The CDR3 consists of 16 residues.

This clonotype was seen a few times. CDR3 residues: CASSQDWNTGELFF. CDR3 DNA: TGTGCCAGCAGCCAAGACTGGAACACCGGGGAGCTGTTTTTT. V gene TRBV3-1 combines with J gene TRBJ2-2; D is uncertain. The CDR3 has 14 residues. V lost 0 bases and J lost 1, with 3 bases in between. Germline CDR1 reads LGHDT; CDR2 reads YNNKEL (reference sequence).

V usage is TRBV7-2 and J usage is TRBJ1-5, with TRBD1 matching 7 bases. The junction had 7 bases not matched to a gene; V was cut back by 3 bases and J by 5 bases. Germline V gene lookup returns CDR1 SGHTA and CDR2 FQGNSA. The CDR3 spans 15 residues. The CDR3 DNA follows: TGTGCCAGCAGCTTGTTCGTGACAGGGCATCAGCCCCAGCATTTT. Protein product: CASSLFVTGHQPQHF.

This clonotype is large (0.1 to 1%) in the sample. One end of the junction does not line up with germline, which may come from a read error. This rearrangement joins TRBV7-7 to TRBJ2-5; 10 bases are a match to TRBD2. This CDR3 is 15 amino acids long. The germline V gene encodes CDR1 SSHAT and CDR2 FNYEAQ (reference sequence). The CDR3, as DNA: TGTGCTAGCAGCCCCCGACTAGCGGGTGTGGAGACCCAGTACTTC. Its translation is CASSPRLAGVETQYF.

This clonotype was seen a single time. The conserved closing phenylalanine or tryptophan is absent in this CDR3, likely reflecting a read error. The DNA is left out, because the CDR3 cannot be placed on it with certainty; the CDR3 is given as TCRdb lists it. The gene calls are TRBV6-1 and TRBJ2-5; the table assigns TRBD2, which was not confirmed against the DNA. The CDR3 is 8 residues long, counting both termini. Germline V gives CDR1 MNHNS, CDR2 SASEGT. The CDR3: CASSERGP.

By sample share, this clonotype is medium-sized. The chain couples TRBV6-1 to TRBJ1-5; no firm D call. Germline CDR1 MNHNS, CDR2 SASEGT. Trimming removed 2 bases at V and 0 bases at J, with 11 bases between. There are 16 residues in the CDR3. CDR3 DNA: TGTGCCAGCAGTGAATTTGGTCAGATTAGCAATCAGCCCCAGCATTTT. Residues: CASSEFGQISNQPQHF.

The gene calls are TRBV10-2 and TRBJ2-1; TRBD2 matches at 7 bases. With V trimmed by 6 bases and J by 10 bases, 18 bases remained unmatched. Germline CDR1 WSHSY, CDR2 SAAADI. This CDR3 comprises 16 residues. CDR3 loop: CASSHRIMGGTYEQFF. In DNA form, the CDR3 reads TGCGCCAGCAGCCACCGGATAATGGGAGGGACCTACGAGCAGTTCTTC.

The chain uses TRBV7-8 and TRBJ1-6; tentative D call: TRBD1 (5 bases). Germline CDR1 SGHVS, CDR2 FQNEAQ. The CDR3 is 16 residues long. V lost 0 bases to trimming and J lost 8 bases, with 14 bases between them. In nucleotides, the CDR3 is TGTGCCAGCAGCTTAGCGTGGGACGGGGCCGATTCACCCCTCCACTTT. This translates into CASSLAWDGADSPLHF.